The 23 T cell receptor beta chains in this list originate from one sample, sequenced in a study of blood T cell repertoires in COVID-19. Generated by immunoSEQ multiplex PCR, the TCRdb table keeps only in-frame clones and is missing some. The sample contains some 530,000 clones, approximately 91% of which appear only once. The sequenced sample consisted of PBMCs or T cells enriched from blood (not recorded which). The source is a woman aged 60 to 75 who had recovered from COVID-19.

This chain joins TRBV5-1 and TRBJ1-2; 8 nucleotides agree with TRBD1. This CDR3 spans 13 amino acids. The J segment lost 8 bases and the V segment lost 4 bases, leaving 7 bases of the junction unmatched. Germline V gene lookup returns CDR1 SGHRS and CDR2 YFSETQ. The DNA for the CDR3 is TGCGCCAGCAGCGAGGACAGGGTTGGCGGCTACACCTTC. Residues: CASSEDRVGGYTF.

This clone is judged large. The chain couples TRBV10-3 to TRBJ2-5; 10 bases are a match to TRBD1. CDR1 is ENHRY, CDR2 SYGVKD, per germline. V trimming: 6 bases; J trimming: 5 bases; junction bases outside the gene matches: 6. This CDR3 spans 14 amino acids. As DNA, the CDR3 is TGTGCCATCAGGACGGACAGGGGGGTGGAGACCCAGTACTTC. Protein: CAIRTDRGVETQYF.

The V and J genes are TRBV24-1 and TRBJ2-1, with a possible D match to TRBD2 (5 bases). The germline CDR1 and CDR2 sequences are KGHDR and SFDVKD. V was trimmed by 3 bases and J by 9 bases, leaving 14 bases between them. This CDR3 is built from 14 residues. The CDR3 DNA reads TGTGCCACCAGTGATCCGACGTTAGGAGGTGAGCAGTTCTTC. It is translated as CATSDPTLGGEQFF.

This chain joins TRBV7-2 and TRBJ2-1, with TRBD2 matching over 7 bases. Unmatched junction bases numbered 8, after V lost 4 bases and J lost 8 bases. CDR1 is SGHTA, CDR2 FQGNSA, per germline. The CDR3 contains 14 residues. The CDR3 spells CASSSGGGSYEQFF. CDR3 coding DNA: TGTGCCAGCAGCTCGGGCGGGGGTAGCTATGAGCAGTTCTTC. Full variable domain (missing parts from reference TRBV7-2 and TRBJ2-1): GAGVSQSPSNKVTEKGKDVELRCDPISGHTALYWYRQSLGQGLEFLIYFQGNSAPDKSGLPSDRFSAERTGGSVSTLTIQRTQQEDSAVYLCASSSGGGSYEQFFGPGTRLTVL.

V usage is TRBV5-1 and J usage is TRBJ2-3; 11 bases are shared with TRBD1. V was clipped by 7 bases and J by 2 bases; unmatched bases: 12. The length of the CDR3 is 17 residues. CDR1 and CDR2 (germline): SGHRS, YFSETQ. This CDR3 is CASSYIPGQGVTDTQYF. The CDR3 coding sequence is TGCGCCAGCTCTTATATCCCGGGACAGGGGGTCACAGATACGCAGTATTTT.

The chain recombines TRBV6-7 with TRBJ2-2; 7 bases map to TRBD2. TRBV6-7 is marked as an open reading frame, function uncertain. The CDR3 is made up of 15 amino acids. The V and J ends lost 4 bases and 8 bases, in that order; junction bases with no gene match: 10. The CDR3 reads CASSSSFSGEGELFF. The CDR3 DNA follows: TGTGCCAGCAGTTCCTCCTTCAGCGGGGAGGGGGAGCTGTTTTTT.

The genes are TRBV11-3 and TRBJ2-5, with 7 nucleotides matching TRBD1. The CDR3 consists of 15 residues. CDR1 and CDR2 (germline): SGHNT, YENEEA. V gave up 6 bases and J gave up 1 base; unmatched junction bases: 8. This chain's CDR3 is CASSLGTALQETQYF. In DNA, the CDR3 is TGTGCCAGCAGTCTTGGGACAGCTCTCCAAGAGACCCAGTACTTC. Full variable domain (rest looked up from reference TRBV11-3 and TRBJ2-5): EAGVVQSPRYKIIEKKQPVAFWCNPISGHNTLYWYLQNLGQGPELLIRYENEEAVDDSQLPKDRFSAERLKGVDSTLKIQPAELGDSAVYLCASSLGTALQETQYFGPGTRLLVL.

The chain is built from TRBV11-3 and TRBJ1-1; 10 bases agree with TRBD1. CDR1 and CDR2 from the germline V gene are SGHNT and YENEEA. CDR3 length equals 15 residues. V gave up 1 base and J gave up 7 bases; unmatched junction bases: 6. The CDR3 reads CASSLVSDRGLEAFF. The DNA of the CDR3 is TGTGCCAGCAGCTTAGTTTCCGACAGGGGGCTTGAAGCTTTCTTT.

J is TRBJ2-2 and V is TRBV27; 7 positions agree with TRBD1. Losses at the gene ends were 5 bases for V and 8 bases for J; bases not matched to a gene: 8. The CDR3 is 14 residues long. CDR1 MNHEY and CDR2 SMNVEV come from the germline V gene (reference sequence). DNA of the CDR3: TGTGCCAGCAGTCGCCGATACAGGGGAGGGGAGCTGTTTTTT. This translates into CASSRRYRGGELFF.

CDR3 residues: CASSYQTSPRATNTFF. CDR3 DNA sequence: TGTGCCAGCAGTTACCAGACTAGCCCCCGCGCAACCAATACGTTCTTC. The chain joins TRBV6-2 or TRBV6-3 to TRBJ2-1, with 7 bases fitting TRBD2. V lost 2 bases to trimming and J lost 15 bases; unmatched junction nucleotides: 19. This CDR3 has 16 amino acids. Per germline, CDR1 MNHEY and CDR2 SVGEGT.

This clone was seen once. The chain links TRBV27 to TRBJ2-5, with D uncertain. Trimming cost V 4 bases and J 7 bases, with 4 bases left between them. Germline CDR1 is MNHEY and CDR2 is SMNVEV (reference sequence). The length of the CDR3 is 10 residues. CDR3 protein: CASSSGTQYF. Here the CDR3 DNA reads TGTGCCAGCAGTTCGGGGACCCAGTACTTC.

V usage is TRBV5-1 and J usage is TRBJ2-3; the match to TRBD1 covers 9 bases. The CDR3 has 14 amino acids. Germline values: CDR1 SGHRS, CDR2 YFSETQ. Trimming removed 7 bases from V and 6 bases from J; junction bases left unmatched: 9. The CDR3: CASFRTGVGDTQYF. The CDR3 nucleotides are TGCGCCAGCTTCCGGACAGGGGTAGGTGATACGCAGTATTTT.

In its sample, this clone was seen once. The chain carries TRBV7-8 and TRBJ1-2; 8 bases align to TRBD1. CDR3 size: 14 residues. Germline V gene sequence: CDR1 SGHVS, CDR2 FQNEAQ. V was clipped by 1 base and J by 8 bases; unmatched bases: 6. DNA for the CDR3: TGTGCCAGCAGCTTAGGGCAGGGGGCGCGGGGCTACACCTTC. Encoded protein: CASSLGQGARGYTF. The full variable domain, with the rest looked up from reference TRBV7-8 and TRBJ1-2, is GAGVSQSPRYKVAKRGQDVALRCDPISGHVSLFWYQQALGQGPEFLTYFQNEAQLDKSGLPSDRFFAERPEGSVSTLKIQRTQQEDSAVYLCASSLGQGARGYTFGSGTRLTVV.

V and J are TRBV19 and TRBJ1-4, with a possible D match to TRBD1 (5 bases). Germline values: CDR1 LNHDA, CDR2 SQIVND (reference sequence). The CDR3 has 15 amino acids. The V and J ends lost 8 bases and 7 bases respectively, with 20 bases between them. CDR3 sequence reads: CASVGYKGKSEKLFF. The DNA for the CDR3 is TGTGCCAGTGTGGGCTATAAGGGGAAGAGTGAAAAACTGTTTTTT.

This rearrangement joins TRBV3-1 (or the pseudogene TRBV3-2) to TRBJ1-6, with D uncertain. From germline, CDR1 is LGHDT and CDR2 YNNKEL (reference sequence). This CDR3 is built from 16 residues. V was pared by 3 bases and J by 8 bases, with 17 bases between. CDR3 amino acids: CASSHPLPGGYSPLHF. CDR3 in DNA: TGTGCCAGCAGCCACCCCCTCCCTGGAGGATATTCACCCCTCCACTTT.

J is TRBJ2-7 and V is TRBV27; D may be TRBD1 (7 bases). This CDR3 is built from 15 residues. Germline CDR1 is MNHEY and CDR2 is SMNVEV (reference sequence). Trimming took off 9 bases at V and 2 bases at J, with 20 bases between the two ends. DNA for the CDR3: TGTGCCAGGAGGAGGGGGCCCCAAGTGCCCTACGAGCAGTACTTC. Translating gives CARRRGPQVPYEQYF.

J is TRBJ2-1 and V is TRBV5-5, with TRBD1 matching over 8 bases. V lost 3 bases and J lost 3; bases outside the gene matches: 5. This CDR3 has 15 amino acids. The V gene's germline CDR1 is SGHKS and CDR2 YYEKEE (reference sequence). The CDR3 DNA follows: TGTGCCAGCAGCTCGCTCGGGACAGGCTACAATGAGCAGTTCTTC. This sequence encodes CASSSLGTGYNEQFF.

This clone appeared a single time. The chain carries TRBV20-1 and TRBJ1-1; TRBD1 might be the D (5 bases). With 3 bases removed from V and 11 bases from J, the gap between germline ends came to 13 bases. The germline CDR1 and CDR2 sequences are DFQATT and SNEGSKA (reference sequence). The CDR3 has 11 residues. CDR3: CSASREGKAFF. CDR3 DNA: TGCAGTGCTAGCAGGGAGGGTAAGGCTTTCTTT.

The chain is built from TRBV6-5 and TRBJ1-5, with 8 positions matching TRBD1. From germline, CDR1 is MNHEY and CDR2 SVGAGI. Trimming cost V 5 bases and J 4 bases; bases outside gene matches: 7. The length of the CDR3 is 15 residues. CDR3 protein: CASSTRDRSNQPQHF. In nucleotides, the CDR3 is TGTGCCAGCAGTACGCGGGACAGGTCTAATCAGCCCCAGCATTTT.

This clone was counted once. V and J are TRBV7-8 and TRBJ2-2, with 9 positions matching TRBD1. Germline V gives CDR1 SGHVS, CDR2 FQNEAQ. This CDR3 contains 14 residues. Losses at the gene ends were 5 bases for V and 7 bases for J; bases not matched to a gene: 5. CDR3 nucleotides: TGTGCCAGCAGCCCGACAGGGGGTCTCGGGGAGCTGTTTTTT. Residues: CASSPTGGLGELFF.

The chain uses TRBV4-1 and TRBJ2-5, with D possibly TRBD1 on 5 matching bases. V lost 1 base and J lost 1, with 10 bases in between. Germline V gene sequence: CDR1 MGHRA, CDR2 YSYEKL. The CDR3 runs 15 residues. CDR3 protein: CASSQGAGIQETQYF. The CDR3 DNA reads TGCGCCAGCAGCCAAGGCGCAGGGATCCAAGAGACCCAGTACTTC.

The chain is built from TRBV30 and TRBJ1-1; tentative D call: TRBD1 (5 bases). This CDR3 contains 15 residues. Germline loops: CDR1 GTSNPN, CDR2 SVGIG (reference sequence). V lost 0 bases and J 5 bases, leaving 16 bases between the germline ends. The CDR3 DNA reads as TGTGCCTGGAGTGTACGGGGGTCGAGGTGGACTGAAGCTTTCTTT. Translating gives CAWSVRGSRWTEAFF.

The chain links TRBV7-2 to TRBJ1-6; D is perhaps TRBD1 (5 bases). The CDR3 is made up of 15 amino acids. Germline loops: CDR1 SGHTA, CDR2 FQGNSA. Trimming pared 5 bases from V and 9 bases from J, leaving 17 bases between. Here the CDR3 DNA reads TGTGCCAGCAGCACCCGGGGGAGACCGGCTTCACCCCTCCACTTT. Translating gives CASSTRGRPASPLHF.